Listed here is a single T cell receptor (beta chain). Its target is not known. This specimen belongs to a study of shared clonotypes between healthy human individuals. The study, taken as a whole, reports: Among the subsets, naive ones generally showed larger estimated richness than memory ones.

Investigators spread the genomic DNA of each subset evenly over several immunoSEQ plates. TCRdb's table, derived via immunoSEQ multiplex PCR, lists solely in-frame clones and lacks some. The sample records approximately 1.5 million clones, about 98% being singletons. Nashville, Tennessee was home to all donors, who were Caucasian adults. The specimen sequenced was naive CD4+ T cells sorted from blood. The subset is: CD45RA+ positively selected. This TCR came from a man in his thirties or forties in good health.

CDR3 sequence: CASSDQAATHEQYF. For the CDR3, the DNA is TGTGCCAGCAGCGATCAAGCAGCTACCCACGAGCAGTACTTC. J is TRBJ2-7 and V is TRBV9; unclear D gene. This CDR3 region has 14 residues. Germline V lookup: CDR1 SGDLS, CDR2 YYNGEE. V was clipped by 3 bases and J by 5 bases, with 15 bases between them.